This T cell receptor beta chain was profiled in a study of response to subunit inactivated influenza vaccine. The study's findings and limits: Researchers suggested that each seasonal influenza vaccination recruits few new T cells.

TCRdb reprocessed the RT-PCR reads with MiXCR, giving one entry per CDR3 protein. There are hundreds of thousands of distinct CDR3 sequences in the sample; 14% occur only once, and about 7.6% lies in the top ten. Deletions cut 6 bases from V and 5 bases from J, with 10 bases between. The CDR3 is 13 residues long. CDR1 and CDR2 from the germline V gene are SNHLY and FYNNEI. This clonotype was picked up a small number of times. The antigen is unknown. This receptor was taken from a man between 45 and 60 years old who received an inactivated influenza vaccine. V usage is TRBV2 and J usage is TRBJ2-2, with D perhaps TRBD1 (6 bases). This specimen consisted of PBMCs from blood, obtained around two weeks before vaccination. CDR3 sequence: CASRVTGTGELFF. In DNA form, the CDR3 reads TGTGCCAGCAGAGTCACAGGGACCGGGGAGCTGTTTTTT.